The clone carrying this T cell receptor (beta chain) was seen many times. Antigen specificity is unknown. This sample is drawn from a study of identical twins. Broader study findings: Excess twin sharing in beta out-of-frame sequences was weaker. Conclusions came from cross-sectional statistical analysis, not from following the same donors.

Each cDNA held unique molecular identifiers, and template switching gave it a universal primer site. TCRdb re-analysed the 5' RACE reads in MiXCR, keeping a single row per CDR3 protein. The sample has 250,000 or so distinct CDR3 sequences; about 7.3% are singletons. CDR3 size: 13 residues. CDR1 is KGHDR and CDR2 is SFDVKD in the germline V gene. The V end lost 1 base, the J end lost 7 bases, and 7 bases lay between the germline ends. Another study also made use of these data, one on yellow fever vaccine responses in identical twins.

The clonotype originates from a woman aged 18-29 years in good health. The specimen sequenced was memory (CD45RO+) T cells sorted from blood. The J gene is TRBJ2-1, the V gene TRBV24-1; perhaps D is TRBD1 or TRBD2 (5 bases each). This CDR3 reads CATSDFWGNEQFF. In DNA form, the CDR3 reads TGTGCCACCAGTGATTTCTGGGGGAATGAGCAGTTCTTC.